A single sample gave rise to the 8 T cell receptor beta chains below, sequenced in a study of T cells after yellow fever vaccination (dated by TCRdb to about 2019). The method behind the library was 5' RACE. TCRdb names Illumina HiSeq 2500 as the instrument used. The public reads were quality trimmed at Q25 with fastp and then assembled into clones with MiXCR by TCRdb, keeping productive beta chains. One record per CDR3 amino acid sequence lists the most common genes and DNA. The sample includes 400,000 to 650,000 distinct CDR3 sequences, with around a fifth observed a single time. In total, the top ten clones hold roughly a sixth of the sample. The label giving this sample's treatment or condition can be read as: live attenuated yellow fever vaccine strain. This specimen was PBMCs, taken about 21 days after the first yellow fever vaccination. The receptors come from a man between 18 and 35 years old who received the YFV17D yellow fever vaccine.

This clonotype showed up just a few times. J is TRBJ1-5 and V is TRBV2, with D perhaps TRBD1 (6 bases). The V gene lost 8 bases and the J gene lost 0 bases, with 11 bases spanning the gap. CDR1 and CDR2 (germline): SNHLY, FYNNEI. This CDR3 has 14 residues. CDR3 region: CASGTSDSNQPQHF. The DNA for the CDR3 is TGTGCCAGCGGGACATCGGATAGCAATCAGCCCCAGCATTTT.

This clonotype was seen more than once but under ten times. The genes are TRBV11-2 and TRBJ2-5; TRBD2 matches at 8 bases. The V gene's germline CDR1 is SGHAT and CDR2 FQNNGV. V shed 5 bases and J 5 bases; nucleotides not matched to a gene: 4. The CDR3 is 13 amino acids. CDR3 protein: CASSRSGVETQYF. The CDR3 coding sequence is TGTGCCAGCAGCCGTAGCGGGGTGGAGACCCAGTACTTC.

This clonotype has just one count. V gene TRBV11-3 combines with J gene TRBJ1-3; the D gene is possibly TRBD1 (5 bases). V lost 1 base and J lost 0, with 7 bases in between. Per the germline V gene, CDR1 is SGHNT and CDR2 is YENEEA. The CDR3 is 15 residues long. CDR3 DNA: TGTGCCAGCAGCTTAGGAGGGGACTCTGGAAACACCATATATTTT. Protein product: CASSLGGDSGNTIYF.

This clonotype has a handful of counts. The chain recombines TRBV29-1 with TRBJ2-7; D is uncertain. V was shortened by 5 bases and J by 9 bases, with 20 bases between the two germline ends. Germline loops: CDR1 SQVTM, CDR2 ANQGSEA. The CDR3 is 13 residues long. In DNA form, the CDR3 reads TGCAGCGTTTACACCGACGGGTTCCCCGGGCAGTACTTC. This encodes CSVYTDGFPGQYF.

This clonotype was seen ten or more times. The chain recombines TRBV5-1 with TRBJ1-5; D is uncertain. V was shortened by 3 bases and J by 5 bases, with 12 bases between the two germline ends. The CDR3 contains 14 residues. CDR1 is SGHRS and CDR2 is YFSETQ in the germline V gene. The CDR3 spells CASSSTVGDQPQHF. The CDR3 region has the DNA TGCGCCAGCAGCTCCACAGTCGGGGATCAGCCCCAGCATTTT.

J is TRBJ2-7 and V is TRBV12-3 or TRBV12-4; D may be TRBD2 (6 bases). Between the trimmed V and J ends, which lost 0 bases and 5 bases, there was a span of 11 bases. This CDR3 has 14 residues. The CDR3 DNA reads TGTGCCAGCAGTTTAGCGGGGGGATTGGACGAGCAGTACTTC. It translates to CASSLAGGLDEQYF.

The chain links TRBV5-5 to TRBJ2-3; 7 nucleotides line up with TRBD2. The V gene's germline CDR1 is SGHKS and CDR2 YYEKEE (reference sequence). The J segment lost 5 bases and the V segment lost 7 bases, leaving 10 bases of the junction unmatched. The CDR3 sequence is 14 residues long. The CDR3 DNA follows: TGTGCCAGCGGCGGGCGGGGGAGAATAGATACGCAGTATTTT. As protein: CASGGRGRIDTQYF.

This clonotype was picked up a small number of times. The chain has TRBV7-2 and TRBJ2-7, with no clear D. This CDR3 spans 14 amino acids. The germline V gene encodes CDR1 SGHTA and CDR2 FQGNSA. Trimming removed 0 bases from V and 3 bases from J, with 9 bases in between. The CDR3 region has the DNA TGTGCCAGCAGCTTAGCCGGGCAAGTCTACGAGCAGTACTTC. Encoded protein: CASSLAGQVYEQYF. Drawing the rest from reference TRBV7-2 and TRBJ2-7, the complete variable domain is GAGVSQSPSNKVTEKGKDVELRCDPISGHTALYWYRQSLGQGLEFLIYFQGNSAPDKSGLPSDRFSAERTGGSVSTLTIQRTQQEDSAVYLCASSLAGQVYEQYFGPGTRLTVT.